These 2 T cell receptor beta chains share one sample of origin, sequenced in a study of cytomegalovirus exposure and HLA in healthy donors. The PCR contained 60 Vbeta and 13 Jbeta primers. Clones were read by immunoSEQ multiplex PCR, and TCRdb kept only the in-frame ones, dropping some. The data show 150,000 or so clones, around two thirds seen once. Source material: PBMCs. The receptors come from a man under 40 in good health and CMV-seropositive.

The J gene is TRBJ1-4, the V gene TRBV27, with 7 bases matching TRBD1. The J segment lost 2 bases and the V segment lost 8 bases, leaving 8 bases of the junction unmatched. The germline CDR1 and CDR2 sequences are MNHEY and SMNVEV (reference sequence). The CDR3 is 15 residues long. This CDR3 reads CASGYLGQTNEKLFF. The CDR3 DNA reads as TGTGCCAGCGGATACCTGGGACAGACTAATGAAAAACTGTTTTTT.

V is TRBV6-5 and J is TRBJ1-1, with no clear D. The CDR3 totals 14 residues. V shed 2 bases and J shed 5 bases, with 12 bases lying between them. CDR1 is MNHEY, CDR2 SVGAGI, per germline. As DNA, the CDR3 is TGTGCCAGCAGTTACGGCCGGGATGTGACTGAAGCTTTCTTT. Amino acid sequence: CASSYGRDVTEAFF.